This passage covers 9 T cell receptor beta chains from one sample sequenced in a study of T-cell memory formation after mild COVID-19. TCRdb redid the calling of the 5' RACE reads with MiXCR, one entry per CDR3 protein. The repertoire includes around 27,000 distinct CDR3 sequences, 7.4% of them detected once, and roughly 14% sits in the top ten. The specimen was PBMCs or a T cell subset sorted from them (not recorded which). Every receptor here comes from an adult woman who had mild COVID-19 (a few samples of this study predate the infection). Cell type and time point are not known.

This clonotype was detected ten times or more. This chain joins TRBV7-2 and TRBJ2-7; D remains ambiguous. Per the germline V gene, CDR1 is SGHTA and CDR2 is FQGNSA. CDR3 length: 16 residues. V was trimmed by 4 bases and J by 5 bases, leaving 21 bases between them. CDR3 DNA: TGTGCCAGCAGCTGGCCGCCAGGCAGCGCCGGCCACGAGCAGTACTTC. Its translation is CASSWPPGSAGHEQYF.

In this sample, this clonotype turned up many times. V is TRBV5-6 and J is TRBJ2-5; no clear D gene. The germline V gene has CDR1 SGHDT and CDR2 YYEEEE. This CDR3 has 12 residues. V was trimmed by 2 bases and J by 4 bases, leaving 6 bases between them. This CDR3 is CASSLQTETQYF. The CDR3, as DNA: TGTGCCAGCAGCTTACAAACAGAGACCCAGTACTTC.

The chain combines TRBV20-1 with TRBJ2-2; D is undetermined. The CDR3 spans 16 residues. CDR1 is DFQATT and CDR2 is SNEGSKA in the germline V gene (reference sequence). Deletions cut 3 bases from V and 5 bases from J, with 19 bases between. The CDR3 coding sequence is TGCAGTGCTAGTGATACGCTACCTCTAAGGACCGGGGAGCTGTTTTTT. Amino acid sequence: CSASDTLPLRTGELFF.

This clonotype occurred many times. The gene calls are TRBV20-1 and TRBJ1-5; no clear D gene. The CDR3 has 16 amino acids. Trimming took 1 base from V and 5 from J, leaving 18 bases between them. The germline V gene encodes CDR1 DFQATT and CDR2 SNEGSKA (reference sequence). This CDR3 reads CSARGPDNQPHQPQHF. The CDR3 region has the DNA TGCAGTGCTAGAGGACCGGATAATCAACCTCATCAGCCCCAGCATTTT.

This clonotype was observed a few times. The CDR3 coding sequence is TGTGCCAGTAACGAGGGGACCGGGGAGCTGTTTTTT. Encoded protein: CASNEGTGELFF. The rearrangement uses TRBV19 and TRBJ2-2; D tentatively reads TRBD1 or TRBD2 (5 bases each). Germline CDR1 is LNHDA and CDR2 is SQIVND (reference sequence). V dropped 7 bases and J dropped 5 bases, with 8 bases sitting between them. This CDR3 is built from 12 residues.

This clonotype was observed at least ten times. The chain recombines TRBV6-9 with TRBJ2-1; D tentatively reads TRBD1 or TRBD2 (5 bases each). This CDR3 has 14 residues. From germline, CDR1 is MNHGY and CDR2 SVAAGI. Between the trimmed V and J ends, which lost 11 bases and 1 base, there was a span of 15 bases. CDR3 region: CACPGTRSYNEQFF. The CDR3, as DNA: TGTGCCTGTCCCGGGACGCGATCCTACAATGAGCAGTTCTTC.

This clonotype appeared many times. This chain uses TRBV2 with TRBJ2-2; 11 bases map to TRBD2. Germline V CDR1 and CDR2: SNHLY, FYNNEI. The CDR3 consists of 17 residues. Trimming at V came to 6 bases and at J to 1 base, leaving 7 bases not matched to a gene. DNA for the CDR3: TGTGCCAGCAGATTTGGTGGACTAGCGGGGAACACCGGGGAGCTGTTTTTT. Translation gives CASRFGGLAGNTGELFF. The entire variable domain, with the rest obtained from reference TRBV2 and TRBJ2-2, is as follows: EPEVTQTPSHQVTQMGQEVILRCVPISNHLYFYWYRQILGQKVEFLVSFYNNEISEKSEIFDDQFSVERPDGSNFTLKIRSTKLEDSAMYFCASRFGGLAGNTGELFFGEGSRLTVL.

This clonotype was detected ten times or more. The rearrangement links TRBV6-5 to TRBJ2-6; maybe TRBD1 (6 bases). CDR1 is MNHEY, CDR2 SVGAGI, per germline. This CDR3 has 16 residues. Trimming shortened V by 0 bases and J by 4 bases, and 10 bases separated the two germline ends. CDR3 DNA sequence: TGTGCCAGCAGTTACTCATTGGGGGCAGGGGCCAACGTCCTGACTTTC. Translated, it gives CASSYSLGAGANVLTF.

This clonotype was seen repeatedly, ten times or more. The chain combines TRBV10-3 with TRBJ1-2; D is unresolved. This CDR3 is 12 amino acids long. Between the trimmed V and J ends, which lost 8 bases and 6 bases, there was a span of 13 bases. CDR1 and CDR2 (germline): ENHRY, SYGVKD. The CDR3: CAIGTDFHGYTF. The DNA of the CDR3 is TGTGCCATCGGTACGGATTTCCATGGCTACACCTTC.